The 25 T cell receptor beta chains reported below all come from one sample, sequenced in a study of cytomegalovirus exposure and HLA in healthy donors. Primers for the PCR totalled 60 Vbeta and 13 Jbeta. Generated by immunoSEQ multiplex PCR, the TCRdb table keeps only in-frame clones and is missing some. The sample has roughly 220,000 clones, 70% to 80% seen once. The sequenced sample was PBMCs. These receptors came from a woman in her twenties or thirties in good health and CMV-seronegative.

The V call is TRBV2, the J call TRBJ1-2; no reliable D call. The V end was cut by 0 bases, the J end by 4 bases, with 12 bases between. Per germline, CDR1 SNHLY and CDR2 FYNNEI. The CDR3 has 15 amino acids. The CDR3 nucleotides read TGTGCCAGCAGTGAAGCCGGGGTCGGGAGCTATGGCTACACCTTC. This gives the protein CASSEAGVGSYGYTF.

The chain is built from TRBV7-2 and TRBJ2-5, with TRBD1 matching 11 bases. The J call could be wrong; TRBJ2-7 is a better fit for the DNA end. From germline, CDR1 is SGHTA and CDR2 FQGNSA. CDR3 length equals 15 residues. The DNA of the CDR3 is TGTGCCAGCAGCTTAGGGGACAGGGGGTTTGACGAGCAGTACTTC. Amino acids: CASSLGDRGFDEQYF.

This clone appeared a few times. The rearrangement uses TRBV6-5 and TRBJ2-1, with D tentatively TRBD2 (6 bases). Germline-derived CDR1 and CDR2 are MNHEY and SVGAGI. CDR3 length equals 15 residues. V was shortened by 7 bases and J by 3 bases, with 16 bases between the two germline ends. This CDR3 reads CASNPREAYYNEQFF. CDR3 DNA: TGTGCCAGCAATCCTAGGGAGGCTTACTACAATGAGCAGTTCTTC.

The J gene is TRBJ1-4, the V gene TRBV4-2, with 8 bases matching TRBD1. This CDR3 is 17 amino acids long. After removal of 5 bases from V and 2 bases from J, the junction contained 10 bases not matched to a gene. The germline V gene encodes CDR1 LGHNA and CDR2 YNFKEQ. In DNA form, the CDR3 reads TGTGCCAGCAGCTCCGGACAGGGCGGGAACACTAATGAAAAACTGTTTTTT. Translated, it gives CASSSGQGGNTNEKLFF.

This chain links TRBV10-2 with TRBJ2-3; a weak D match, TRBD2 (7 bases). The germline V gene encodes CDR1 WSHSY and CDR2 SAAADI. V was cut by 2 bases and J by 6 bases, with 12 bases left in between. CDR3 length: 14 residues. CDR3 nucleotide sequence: TGCGCCAGCAGTGAGGGCAGGGGAGGGGATACGCAGTATTTT. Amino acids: CASSEGRGGDTQYF.

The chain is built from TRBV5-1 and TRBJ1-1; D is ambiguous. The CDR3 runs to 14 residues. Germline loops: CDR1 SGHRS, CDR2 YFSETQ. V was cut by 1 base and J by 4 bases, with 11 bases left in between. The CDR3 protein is CASSLSPEATEAFF. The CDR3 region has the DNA TGCGCCAGCAGCTTGTCTCCTGAGGCCACTGAAGCTTTCTTT.

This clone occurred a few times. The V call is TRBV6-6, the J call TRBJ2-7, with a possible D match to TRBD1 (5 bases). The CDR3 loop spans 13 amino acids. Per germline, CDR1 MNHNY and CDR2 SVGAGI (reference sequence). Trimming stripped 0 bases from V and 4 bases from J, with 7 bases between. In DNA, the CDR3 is TGTGCCAGCAGTTACTCTCGACAGTACGAGCAGTACTTC. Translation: CASSYSRQYEQYF.

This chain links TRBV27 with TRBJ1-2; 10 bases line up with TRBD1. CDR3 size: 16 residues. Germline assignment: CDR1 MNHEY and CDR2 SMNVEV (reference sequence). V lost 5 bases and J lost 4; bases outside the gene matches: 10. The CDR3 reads CASSKARDRGSYGYTF. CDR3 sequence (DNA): TGTGCCAGCAGTAAAGCCCGGGACAGGGGAAGCTATGGCTACACCTTC.

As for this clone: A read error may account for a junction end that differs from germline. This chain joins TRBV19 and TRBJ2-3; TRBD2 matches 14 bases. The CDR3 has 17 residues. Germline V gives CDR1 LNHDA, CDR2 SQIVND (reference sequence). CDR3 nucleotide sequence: TGTGACAGTTCACCCTGGACTAGCGGGGGGAGCACAGATACGCAGTATTTT. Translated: CDSSPWTSGGSTDTQYF.

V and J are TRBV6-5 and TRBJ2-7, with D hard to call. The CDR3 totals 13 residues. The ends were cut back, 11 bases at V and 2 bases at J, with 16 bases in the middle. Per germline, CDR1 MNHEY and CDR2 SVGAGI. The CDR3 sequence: CASLGDSTYEQYF. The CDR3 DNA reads TGTGCCTCCCTCGGTGACTCCACCTACGAGCAGTACTTC.

CDR3 DNA: TGTGCCACCACCGATGGGCAGGGGTGGGTGAATGAGCAGTTCTTC. Its protein product is CATTDGQGWVNEQFF. The genes are TRBV10-3 and TRBJ2-1, with D maybe TRBD1 (6 bases). The CDR3 has 15 amino acids. Trimming left V 10 bases short and J 7 bases short, with 23 bases between. Germline assignment: CDR1 ENHRY and CDR2 SYGVKD.

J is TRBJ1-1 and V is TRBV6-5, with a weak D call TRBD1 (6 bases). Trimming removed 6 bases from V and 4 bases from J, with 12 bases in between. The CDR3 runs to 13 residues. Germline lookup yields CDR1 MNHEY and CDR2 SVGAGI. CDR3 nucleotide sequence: TGTGCCAGCAGCCTCAAGGACAGCACTGAAGCTTTCTTT. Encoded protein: CASSLKDSTEAFF.

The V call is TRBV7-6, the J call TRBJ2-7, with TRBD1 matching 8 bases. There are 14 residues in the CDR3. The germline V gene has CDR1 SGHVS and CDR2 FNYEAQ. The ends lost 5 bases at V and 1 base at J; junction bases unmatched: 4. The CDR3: CASSGQGGSYEQYF. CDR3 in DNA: TGTGCCAGCAGCGGACAGGGAGGATCCTACGAGCAGTACTTC.

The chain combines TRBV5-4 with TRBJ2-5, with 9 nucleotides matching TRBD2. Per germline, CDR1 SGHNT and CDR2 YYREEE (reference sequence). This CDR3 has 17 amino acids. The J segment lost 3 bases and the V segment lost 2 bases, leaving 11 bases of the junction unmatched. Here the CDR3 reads CASSFGGSGSIEETQYF. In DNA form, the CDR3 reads TGTGCCAGCAGCTTTGGGGGTAGCGGGAGTATTGAAGAGACCCAGTACTTC.

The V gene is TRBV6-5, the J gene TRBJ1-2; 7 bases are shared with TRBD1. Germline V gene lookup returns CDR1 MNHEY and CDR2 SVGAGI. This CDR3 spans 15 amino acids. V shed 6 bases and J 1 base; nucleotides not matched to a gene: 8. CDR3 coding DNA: TGTGCCAGCAGCATGGACAGGTTATTTAACTATGGCTACACCTTC. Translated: CASSMDRLFNYGYTF.

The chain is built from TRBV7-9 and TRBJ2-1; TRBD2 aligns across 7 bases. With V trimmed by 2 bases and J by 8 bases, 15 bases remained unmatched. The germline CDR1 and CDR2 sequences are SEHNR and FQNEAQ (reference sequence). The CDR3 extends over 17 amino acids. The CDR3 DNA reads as TGTGCCAGCAGCTTATATGGGGGGACTATGCGAACCGATGAGCAGTTCTTC. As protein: CASSLYGGTMRTDEQFF.

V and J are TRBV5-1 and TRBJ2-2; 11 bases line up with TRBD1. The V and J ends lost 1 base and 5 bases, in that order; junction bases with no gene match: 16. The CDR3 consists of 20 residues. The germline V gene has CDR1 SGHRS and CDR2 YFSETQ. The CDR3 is CASSLWFAAGTGGGTGELFF. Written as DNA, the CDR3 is TGCGCCAGCAGCTTGTGGTTTGCCGCCGGGACAGGGGGGGGAACCGGGGAGCTGTTTTTT.

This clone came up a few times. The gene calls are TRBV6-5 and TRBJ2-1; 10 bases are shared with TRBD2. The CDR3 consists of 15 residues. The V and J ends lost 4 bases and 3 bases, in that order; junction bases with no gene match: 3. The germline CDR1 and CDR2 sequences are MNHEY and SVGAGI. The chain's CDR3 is CASSLAGGNYNEQFF. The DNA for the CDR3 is TGTGCCAGCAGTTTAGCGGGAGGAAACTACAATGAGCAGTTCTTC.

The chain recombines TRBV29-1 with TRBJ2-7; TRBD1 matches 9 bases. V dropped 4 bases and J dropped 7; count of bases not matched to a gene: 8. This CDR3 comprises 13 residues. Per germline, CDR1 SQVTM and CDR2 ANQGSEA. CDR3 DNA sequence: TGCAGCGTTGTAGGACAGGGGCTGGTAGAGCAGTACTTC. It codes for CSVVGQGLVEQYF.

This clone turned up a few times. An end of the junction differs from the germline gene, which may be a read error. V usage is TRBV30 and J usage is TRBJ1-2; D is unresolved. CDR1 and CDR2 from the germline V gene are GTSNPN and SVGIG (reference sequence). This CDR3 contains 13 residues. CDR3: CDWRLDSPYGYTF. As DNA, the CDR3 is TGTGACTGGAGACTCGATTCCCCCTATGGCTACACCTTC.

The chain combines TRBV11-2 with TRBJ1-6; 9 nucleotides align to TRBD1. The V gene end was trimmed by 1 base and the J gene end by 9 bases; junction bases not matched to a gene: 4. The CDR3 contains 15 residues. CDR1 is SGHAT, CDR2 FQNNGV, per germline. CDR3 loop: CASSLADRGGSPLHF. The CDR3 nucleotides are TGTGCCAGCAGCTTAGCGGACAGGGGAGGTTCACCCCTCCACTTT.

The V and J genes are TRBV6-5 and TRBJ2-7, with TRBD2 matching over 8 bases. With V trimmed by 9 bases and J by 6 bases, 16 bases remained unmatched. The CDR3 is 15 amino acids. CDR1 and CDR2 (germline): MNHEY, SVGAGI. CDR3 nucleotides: TGTGCCAGTACCGAATTCGGCGGGGGGCGTTCCGAGCAGTACTTC. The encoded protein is CASTEFGGGRSEQYF.

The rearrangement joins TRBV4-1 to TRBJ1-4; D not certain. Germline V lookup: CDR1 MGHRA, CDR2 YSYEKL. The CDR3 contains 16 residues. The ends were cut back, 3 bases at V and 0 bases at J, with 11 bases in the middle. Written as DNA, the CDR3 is TGCGCCAGCAGCCATGCTGAGGGAACAACTAATGAAAAACTGTTTTTT. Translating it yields CASSHAEGTTNEKLFF.

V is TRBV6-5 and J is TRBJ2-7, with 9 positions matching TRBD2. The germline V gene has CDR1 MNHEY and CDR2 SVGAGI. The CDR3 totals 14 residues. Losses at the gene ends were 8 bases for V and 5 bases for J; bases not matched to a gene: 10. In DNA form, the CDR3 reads TGTGCCAGCGTAGCGGGAGACGGTGGTCACGAGCAGTACTTC. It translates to CASVAGDGGHEQYF.

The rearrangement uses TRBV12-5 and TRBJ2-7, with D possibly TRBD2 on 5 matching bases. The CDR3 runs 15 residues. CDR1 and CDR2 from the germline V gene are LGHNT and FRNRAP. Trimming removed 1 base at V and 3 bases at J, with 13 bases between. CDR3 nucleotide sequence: TGTGCTAGTGGTTTGGGAGGAGCGGAACGCTACGAGCAGTACTTC. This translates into CASGLGGAERYEQYF.